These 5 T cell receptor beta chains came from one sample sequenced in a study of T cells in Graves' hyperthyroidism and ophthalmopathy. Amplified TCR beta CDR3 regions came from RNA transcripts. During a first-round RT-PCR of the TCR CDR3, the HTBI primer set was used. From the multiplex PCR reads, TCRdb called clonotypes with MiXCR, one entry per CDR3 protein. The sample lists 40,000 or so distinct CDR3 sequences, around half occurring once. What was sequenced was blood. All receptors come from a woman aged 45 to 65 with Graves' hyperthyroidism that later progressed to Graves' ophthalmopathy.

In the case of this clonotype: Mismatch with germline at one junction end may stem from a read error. The CDR3 DNA follows: TGTGCCACACGCGACCGGAAACTGGGCACATATACGCAGTATTTT. This codes for CATRDRKLGTYTQYF. J is TRBJ2-3 and V is TRBV11-3, with D unresolved. CDR1 and CDR2 (germline): SGHNT, YENEEA. The CDR3 has 15 amino acids.

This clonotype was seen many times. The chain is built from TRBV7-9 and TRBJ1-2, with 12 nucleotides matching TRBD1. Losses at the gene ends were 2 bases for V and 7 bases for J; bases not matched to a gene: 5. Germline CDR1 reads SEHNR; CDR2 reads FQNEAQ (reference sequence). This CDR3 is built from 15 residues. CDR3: CASSLMGQGAFGYTF. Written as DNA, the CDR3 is TGTGCCAGCAGCTTAATGGGACAGGGGGCTTTTGGCTACACCTTC.

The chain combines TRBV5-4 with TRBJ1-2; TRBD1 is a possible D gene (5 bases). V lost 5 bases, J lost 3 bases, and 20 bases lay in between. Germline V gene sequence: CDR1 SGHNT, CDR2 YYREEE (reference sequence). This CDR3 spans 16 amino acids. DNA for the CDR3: TGTGCCAGCAGTTTCCCCGGAGGCCGGGACCACTATGGCTACACCTTC. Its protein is CASSFPGGRDHYGYTF.

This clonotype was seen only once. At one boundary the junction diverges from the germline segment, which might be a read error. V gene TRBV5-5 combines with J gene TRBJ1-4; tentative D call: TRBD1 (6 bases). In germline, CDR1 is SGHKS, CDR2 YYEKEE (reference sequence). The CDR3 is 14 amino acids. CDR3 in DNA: TGTGCCAGCAGCCCGACAGGAACTAATGGAAAACTGTTTTTT. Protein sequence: CASSPTGTNGKLFF.

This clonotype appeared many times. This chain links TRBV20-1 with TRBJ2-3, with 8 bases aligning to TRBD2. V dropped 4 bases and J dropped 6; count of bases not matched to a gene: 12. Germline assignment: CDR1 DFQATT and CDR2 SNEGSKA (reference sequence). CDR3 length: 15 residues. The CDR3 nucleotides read TGCAGTGCTATTTCTCACAGCGGGAGAGGGGATACGCAGTATTTT. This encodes CSAISHSGRGDTQYF.